This is a list of T cell receptor beta chains from one sample in a study of blood T cell repertoires in COVID-19. Generated by immunoSEQ multiplex PCR, the TCRdb table keeps only in-frame clones and is missing some. The table lists roughly 120,000 clones, approximately 82% of them singletons, with about 18% in the top ten. Sequencing was carried out using peripheral blood. These receptors all come from a woman aged 55-70 years with acute or convalescent COVID-19. CDR3s include the opening cysteine and the closing phenylalanine or tryptophan. A D gene is named only where the DNA matches it firmly. Rows give clone size only sometimes, using once, few, many, or a class for an expanded clone.

V	length	size	J	D	CDR3	DNA
TRBV30	12	NA	TRBJ1-1	NA	CAWTTGNTEAFF	TGTGCCTGGACTACAGGGAACACTGAAGCTTTCTTT
TRBV21-1	17	NA	TRBJ1-5	NA	CASSFGEGGTWHQPQHF	TGTGCCAGCAGCTTTGGAGAGGGCGGGACGTGGCATCAGCCCCAGCATTTT
TRBV7-9	14	NA	TRBJ1-5	TRBD1	CASSLTGVNQPQHF	TGTGCCAGCAGCTTGACAGGGGTAAATCAGCCCCAGCATTTT
TRBV5-4	17	NA	TRBJ1-3	TRBD1	CASSWGPNRGTGNTIYF	TGTGCCAGCAGCTGGGGGCCAAACAGGGGGACTGGAAACACCATATATTTT
TRBV3-1/TRBV3-2	14	NA	TRBJ1-1	NA	CASSRGTMNTEAFF	TGTGCCAGCAGTAGAGGGACAATGAACACTGAAGCTTTCTTT
TRBV6-5	12	NA	TRBJ1-2	NA	CASSYSGGGYTF	TGTGCCAGCAGTTACTCAGGGGGTGGCTACACCTTC
TRBV6-5	15	NA	TRBJ2-6	NA	CASRYAVEGPHVLTF	TGTGCCAGCCGGTATGCCGTGGAGGGCCCCCACGTCCTGACTTTC
TRBV20-1	14	once	TRBJ1-1	TRBD1	CSASPGTGDTEAFF	TGCAGTGCTAGTCCCGGGACAGGAGACACTGAAGCTTTCTTT
TRBV10-2	16	NA	TRBJ1-6	TRBD1	CASSDPQGVVGSPLHF	TGCGCCAGCAGTGACCCGCAGGGGGTGGTCGGATCACCCCTCCACTTT
TRBV5-6	13	NA	TRBJ1-5	NA	CASSLGPTQPQHF	TGTGCCAGCAGCTTGGGCCCTACTCAGCCCCAGCATTTT
TRBV5-1	15	NA	TRBJ2-7	TRBD1	CASSLEGQGYHEQYF	TGCGCCAGCAGCTTGGAGGGACAGGGGTACCACGAGCAGTACTTC
TRBV15	15	NA	TRBJ1-5	NA	CATSSRRGEDQPQHF	TGTGCCACCAGCAGTAGAAGGGGTGAGGATCAGCCCCAGCATTTT
TRBV5-1	14	NA	TRBJ1-3	TRBD1	CASSTGGAGNTIYF	TGCGCCAGCAGCACAGGGGGAGCTGGAAACACCATATATTTT
TRBV7-2	16	NA	TRBJ2-3	TRBD2	CASSLVASGDTDTQYF	TGTGCCAGCAGCTTAGTCGCTAGCGGGGACACAGATACGCAGTATTTT
TRBV6-1	15	NA	TRBJ1-6	NA	CASSEERGIWSPLHF	TGTGCCAGCAGTGAAGAAAGGGGGATTTGGTCACCCCTCCACTTT
TRBV10-2	14	few	TRBJ2-7	TRBD2	CASRAGTSGYEQYF	TGCGCCAGCAGGGCCGGGACTAGCGGTTACGAGCAGTACTTC
TRBV10-1	15	NA	TRBJ2-2	TRBD1	CASSSGTANTGELFF	TGCGCCAGCAGCTCCGGGACAGCGAACACCGGGGAGCTGTTTTTT
TRBV11-2	16	NA	TRBJ2-1	NA	CASSLERASRWNEQFF	TGTGCCAGCAGCTTAGAGAGGGCTAGCCGCTGGAATGAGCAGTTCTTC
TRBV6-5	11	NA	TRBJ1-2	NA	CASLRGYGYTF	TGTGCCAGCTTGAGGGGGTATGGCTACACCTTC
TRBV6-6	16	NA	TRBJ2-6	NA	CASSYSGGGGANVLTF	TGTGCCAGCAGTTACTCAGGGGGTGGTGGGGCCAACGTCCTGACTTTC
TRBV2	13	NA	TRBJ1-2	NA	CASARTAYYGYTF	TGTGCCAGTGCTCGGACAGCTTACTATGGCTACACCTTC
TRBV6-5	13	NA	TRBJ2-5	TRBD2	CASSPTSGGPEYF	TGTGCCAGCAGCCCGACTAGCGGGGGCCCTGAGTACTTC
TRBV5-1	13	few	TRBJ1-6	NA	CASSDGMNSPLHF	TGCGCCAGCTCCGACGGGATGAATTCACCCCTCCACTTT
TRBV5-4	17	NA	TRBJ2-1	NA	CASSPTAGVSSYNEQFF	TGTGCCAGCAGCCCGACGGCAGGGGTCTCTTCCTACAATGAGCAGTTCTTC
TRBV2	14	NA	TRBJ1-2	NA	CASIAGESNYGYTF	TGTGCCAGCATTGCAGGGGAAAGTAACTATGGCTACACCTTC
TRBV2	14	few	TRBJ1-5	NA	CASSELALREPQHF	TGTGCCAGCAGTGAACTGGCCCTGCGGGAGCCCCAGCATTTT
TRBV10-3	13	few	TRBJ1-1	NA	CAISPTENTEAFF	TGTGCCATCAGTCCCACAGAGAACACTGAAGCTTTCTTT
TRBV28	15	few	TRBJ2-7	TRBD2	CASSLWTSGDYEQYF	TGTGCCAGCAGTTTATGGACTAGCGGTGATTACGAGCAGTACTTC
TRBV10-3	13	NA	TRBJ1-1	NA	CAISVLGLSEAFF	TGTGCCATCAGTGTGTTGGGCCTATCTGAAGCTTTCTTT
TRBV29-1	13	NA	TRBJ2-3	NA	CSVARLSTDTQYF	TGCAGCGTCGCCCGACTGAGCACAGATACGCAGTATTTT
TRBV19	16	NA	TRBJ1-1	NA	CASSTRGARTNTEAFF	TGTGCCAGTAGTACCCGGGGGGCTCGGACGAACACTGAAGCTTTCTTT
TRBV4-1	14	NA	TRBJ1-2	NA	CASSQAGRGGGYTF	TGCGCCAGCAGCCAAGCGGGCAGGGGAGGGGGCTACACCTTC
TRBV15	13	few	TRBJ1-5	NA	CATSRDRGRGQHF	TGTGCCACCAGCAGAGATCGAGGACGGGGCCAGCATTTT
TRBV6-5	13	NA	TRBJ1-6	NA	CASSRLNNSPLHF	TGTGCCAGCTCCAGATTAAATAATTCACCCCTCCACTTT
TRBV4-1	13	NA	TRBJ1-5	TRBD1	CASSQEGQRPQHF	TGCGCCAGCAGCCAAGAGGGACAGAGGCCCCAGCATTTT
TRBV4-3	16	NA	TRBJ2-3	TRBD2	CASSQDASGGADTQYF	TGCGCCAGCAGCCAAGATGCTAGCGGAGGGGCAGATACGCAGTATTTT
TRBV30	13	NA	TRBJ1-2	TRBD1	CAWSVQGADGYTF	TGTGCCTGGAGTGTACAGGGGGCCGATGGCTACACCTTC
TRBV19	17	NA	TRBJ1-5	TRBD1	CASSIRQGNRGHQPQHF	TGTGCCAGTAGTATAAGGCAGGGGAACAGGGGCCATCAGCCCCAGCATTTT
TRBV19	16	few	TRBJ2-7	TRBD1	CASSIQGATSTYEQYF	TGTGCCAGTAGTATCCAGGGGGCCACCAGCACCTACGAGCAGTACTTC
TRBV5-1	18	NA	TRBJ2-3	TRBD2	CASSVTPILAGASDTQYF	TGCGCCAGCAGCGTGACCCCGATACTAGCGGGAGCATCCGATACGCAGTATTTT
TRBV7-2	14	NA	TRBJ1-1	NA	CASSLIVMNTEAFF	TGTGCCAGCAGCTTAATTGTCATGAACACTGAAGCTTTCTTT
TRBV28	13	NA	TRBJ1-2	NA	CASSDRPNYGYTF	TGTGCCAGCAGCGACAGGCCTAACTATGGCTACACCTTC